The 32 T cell receptor beta chains below come from one sample, sequenced in a study of cytomegalovirus exposure and HLA in healthy donors (dated by TCRdb to between 2016 and 2019). The library came from the immunoSEQ multiplex PCR assay. For the multiplex PCR, a mixture combining 60 forward primers for TCR Vbeta segments and 13 reverse primers for TCR Jbeta segments was used. Imported from immuneACCESS, the table was reduced by TCRdb to in-frame sequences with V and J called. These copies leave out some clones; in studies compared against another copy, an unresolved V gene accounts for under half, and the cause of the remainder is not known. This sample has 90,000 to 120,000 clones in its table, and around four fifths of those were observed once. The top ten clonotypes cover around 7.8% of the sample. The sample taken for sequencing was PBMCs. Receptors originate from a man under 40 in good health and CMV-seronegative.

The rearrangement joins TRBV11-2 to TRBJ2-7; 7 bases map to TRBD2. CDR1 is SGHAT and CDR2 is FQNNGV in the germline V gene. The CDR3 contains 15 residues. V lost 3 bases and J lost 0; bases outside the gene matches: 5. The CDR3 is CASSFGLVSSYEQYF. The CDR3 coding sequence is TGTGCCAGCAGCTTTGGACTAGTCAGCTCCTACGAGCAGTACTTC.

J is TRBJ2-3 and V is TRBV7-6; D perhaps matches TRBD2 (7 bases). This CDR3 has 16 residues. Trimming pared 0 bases from V and 4 bases from J, leaving 14 bases between. Germline assignment: CDR1 SGHVS and CDR2 FNYEAQ. DNA for the CDR3: TGTGCCAGCAGCTTAGCGCTTAGGGGGGGGGCAGATACGCAGTATTTT. Translating it yields CASSLALRGGADTQYF.

The chain links TRBV27 to TRBJ2-5; 9 nucleotides agree with TRBD1. Trimming took 5 bases from V and 6 from J; bases not matched to a gene: 16. From germline, CDR1 is MNHEY and CDR2 SMNVEV (reference sequence). CDR3 length equals 17 residues. CDR3 protein: CASSPPIPRTGEKTQYF. CDR3 nucleotides: TGTGCCAGCAGTCCCCCTATTCCCCGGACAGGGGAAAAGACCCAGTACTTC.

V gene TRBV7-2 combines with J gene TRBJ2-5; 10 bases line up with TRBD2. V shed 2 bases and J 10 bases; nucleotides not matched to a gene: 10. This CDR3 spans 15 amino acids. From germline, CDR1 is SGHTA and CDR2 FQGNSA. CDR3 sequence reads: CASSLKGLAAALQYF. For the CDR3, the DNA is TGTGCCAGCAGCTTAAAAGGACTAGCGGCTGCCCTCCAGTACTTC.

The genes are TRBV27 and TRBJ2-3, with D possibly TRBD1 on 6 matching bases. The CDR3 length is 16 residues. Deletions cut 7 bases from V and 1 base from J, with 18 bases between. CDR1 and CDR2 (germline): MNHEY, SMNVEV (reference sequence). The CDR3 spells CASTSIPAGGTDTQYF. The CDR3, as DNA: TGTGCCAGCACTTCGATCCCGGCAGGGGGCACAGATACGCAGTATTTT.

The J gene is TRBJ2-5, the V gene TRBV29-1, with a possible D match to TRBD2 (6 bases). The V end was cut by 4 bases, the J end by 5 bases, with 14 bases between. Germline values: CDR1 SQVTM, CDR2 ANQGSEA. The CDR3 contains 13 residues. The CDR3 region is CSVAGYGGETQYF. CDR3 DNA: TGCAGCGTTGCGGGGTACGGAGGGGAGACCCAGTACTTC.

The chain couples TRBV18 to TRBJ2-1; D gene ambiguous. CDR1 KGHSH and CDR2 LQKENI come from the germline V gene. V was shortened by 0 bases and J by 6 bases, with 18 bases between the two germline ends. This CDR3 is built from 17 residues. CDR3 amino acids: CASSPPRSGFSGNEQFF. Here the CDR3 DNA reads TGTGCCAGCTCACCACCTAGATCCGGGTTTTCTGGCAATGAGCAGTTCTTC. The whole variable domain, filled in from reference TRBV18 and TRBJ2-1, reads NAGVMQNPRHLVRRRGQEARLRCSPMKGHSHVYWYRQLPEEGLKFMVYLQKENIIDESGMPKERFSAEFPKEGPSILRIQQVVRGDSAAYFCASSPPRSGFSGNEQFFGPGTRLTVL.

The chain combines TRBV4-2 with TRBJ1-2, with 7 bases identical to TRBD1. CDR1 is LGHNA, CDR2 YNFKEQ, per germline. The CDR3 runs 16 residues. The junction had 6 bases not matched to a gene; V was cut back by 1 base and J by 1 base. The CDR3 nucleotides are TGTGCCAGCAGCCAAGTCCGGACAGGCCTTAACTATGGCTACACCTTC. It is translated as CASSQVRTGLNYGYTF.

This sequence joins TRBV7-8 and TRBJ1-2; possibly TRBD1 for D (6 bases). With 5 bases removed from V and 0 bases from J, the gap between germline ends came to 16 bases. Looked up from germline, CDR1 is SGHVS and CDR2 is FQNEAQ. There are 16 residues in the CDR3. The CDR3 region has the DNA TGTGCCAGCAGCCCCGGGCCGGCAGGGGCTAACTATGGCTACACCTTC. It translates to CASSPGPAGANYGYTF. The entire variable domain, with the rest obtained from reference TRBV7-8 and TRBJ1-2, is as follows: GAGVSQSPRYKVAKRGQDVALRCDPISGHVSLFWYQQALGQGPEFLTYFQNEAQLDKSGLPSDRFFAERPEGSVSTLKIQRTQQEDSAVYLCASSPGPAGANYGYTFGSGTRLTVV.

The chain has TRBV28 and TRBJ1-5; 7 bases map to TRBD1. Germline trimming cut 5 bases from V and 4 bases from J; bases unmatched to any gene: 8. CDR1 and CDR2 from the germline V gene are MDHEN and SYDVKM. CDR3 size: 15 residues. The CDR3 DNA reads TGTGCCAGCAGTCTAGCAACAGGGGAGAATCAGCCCCAGCATTTT. It codes for CASSLATGENQPQHF.

The chain recombines TRBV4-1 with TRBJ2-7, with 8 bases matching TRBD1. The germline V gene has CDR1 MGHRA and CDR2 YSYEKL. CDR3 length: 17 amino acids. The ends lost 0 bases at V and 2 bases at J; junction bases unmatched: 9. This chain's CDR3 is CASSQDAGRGHPYEQYF. The CDR3 bases are TGCGCCAGCAGCCAAGATGCGGGCAGGGGGCATCCCTACGAGCAGTACTTC.

This clone came up a few times. CDR3 sequence reads: CASSLSGGATDTQYF. The CDR3 DNA reads as TGCGCCAGCAGTCTTAGCGGGGGGGCTACAGATACGCAGTATTTT. The rearrangement uses TRBV5-1 and TRBJ2-3, with 11 nucleotides matching TRBD2. This CDR3 spans 15 amino acids. Germline trimming cut 5 bases from V and 3 bases from J; bases unmatched to any gene: 5. The germline gives CDR1 SGHRS, CDR2 YFSETQ.

The chain is built from TRBV19 and TRBJ1-5, with 9 bases identical to TRBD1. Germline-derived CDR1 and CDR2 are LNHDA and SQIVND (reference sequence). The CDR3 loop spans 18 amino acids. Trimming took 2 bases from V and 5 from J; bases not matched to a gene: 13. The CDR3 is CASSIPPSQGALHQPQHF. DNA of the CDR3: TGTGCCAGTAGTATACCGCCCTCACAGGGGGCCCTCCATCAGCCCCAGCATTTT.

This clone was seen only a few times. The V gene is TRBV2, the J gene TRBJ2-3; D is possibly TRBD2 (6 bases). CDR3 size: 14 residues. The V end was cut by 6 bases, the J end by 0 bases, with 10 bases between. In germline, CDR1 is SNHLY, CDR2 FYNNEI. The CDR3 loop reads CASRLGGSTDTQYF. CDR3 nucleotides: TGTGCCAGCAGATTGGGGGGTAGCACAGATACGCAGTATTTT.

This clone occurred a few times. The chain employs TRBV9 and TRBJ2-1, with TRBD2 identical over 7 bases. V lost 0 bases and J lost 10; bases outside the gene matches: 37. Germline CDR1 and CDR2: SGDLS and YYNGEE. CDR3 length equals 24 residues. The CDR3 DNA sequence: TGTGCCAGCAGCGTAGAGACGGCCCGGGACGGCGTAGTGAGTCCCTTAGCGGGCGAAACAGAGCAGTTCTTC. This codes for CASSVETARDGVVSPLAGETEQFF. Full variable domain (missing parts from reference TRBV9 and TRBJ2-1): DSGVTQTPKHLITATGQRVTLRCSPRSGDLSVYWYQQSLDQGLQFLIQYYNGEERAKGNILERFSAQQFPDLHSELNLSSLELGDSALYFCASSVETARDGVVSPLAGETEQFFGPGTRLTVL.

This clone was detected only a few times. The J gene is TRBJ1-2, the V gene TRBV4-1, with a possible D match to TRBD1 (5 bases). Germline CDR1 is MGHRA and CDR2 is YSYEKL. The CDR3 extends over 14 amino acids. Trimming removed 0 bases at V and 0 bases at J, with 5 bases between. The CDR3 nucleotides are TGCGCCAGCAGCCAAGACAGGGCTAACTATGGCTACACCTTC. Protein sequence: CASSQDRANYGYTF.

The V gene is TRBV25-1, the J gene TRBJ2-7; 12 positions agree with TRBD1. V was pared by 5 bases and J by 7 bases, with 12 bases of the junction left unmatched. CDR3 length: 16 residues. Looked up from germline, CDR1 is MGHDK and CDR2 is SYGVNS. In DNA form, the CDR3 reads TGTGCCAGCAGTTTTGGGACAGGGGGCGGTAGGAGGGAGCAGTACTTC. It is translated as CASSFGTGGGRREQYF.

This clone came up once. The chain couples TRBV30 to TRBJ2-5, with D possibly being TRBD2 (5 bases). Gene TRBJ2-7 matches the end of the DNA better, so the J call may be wrong. The CDR3 is made up of 14 amino acids. Germline V gives CDR1 GTSNPN, CDR2 SVGIG (reference sequence). The CDR3 DNA sequence: TGTGCCTGGAGTGGAGACTATCGCTCCTACGAGCAGTACTTC. Protein: CAWSGDYRSYEQYF.

The chain is built from TRBV28 and TRBJ1-1; D perhaps matches TRBD1 (6 bases). With 3 bases removed from V and 3 bases from J, the gap between germline ends came to 11 bases. The V gene's germline CDR1 is MDHEN and CDR2 SYDVKM. The CDR3 has 14 residues. The CDR3 here is CASSFGGADTEAFF. In DNA form, the CDR3 reads TGTGCCAGCAGTTTCGGGGGGGCGGACACTGAAGCTTTCTTT.

The chain carries TRBV7-2 and TRBJ2-2; 7 bases match TRBD2. The CDR3 length is 16 residues. With 3 bases clipped from V and 2 bases from J, the junction kept 6 bases outside the gene matches. CDR1 is SGHTA, CDR2 FQGNSA, per germline. The CDR3 nucleotides read TGTGCCAGCAGCTTTAGGGAGGGACCTAACACCGGGGAGCTGTTTTTT. Encoded protein: CASSFREGPNTGELFF.

There are a few counts of this clone. CDR3 region: CASSQGGGGVNQPQHF. As DNA, the CDR3 is TGTGCCAGCAGCCAAGGGGGAGGAGGGGTGAATCAGCCCCAGCATTTT. The chain recombines TRBV4-2 with TRBJ1-5; D might be TRBD1 (5 bases). This CDR3 has 16 residues. V lost 1 base and J lost 4, with 14 bases in between. Germline CDR1 reads LGHNA; CDR2 reads YNFKEQ.

This rearrangement joins TRBV5-6 to TRBJ2-5; 9 bases are shared with TRBD2. Germline CDR1 is SGHDT and CDR2 is YYEEEE. The CDR3 runs 14 residues. V lost 4 bases and J lost 14; bases outside the gene matches: 15. CDR3 sequence (DNA): TGTGCCAGCAGCCTGGGTGAGGCGGGAGGGGCCTTTTACTTC. Amino acid sequence: CASSLGEAGGAFYF. The full variable domain, its missing parts supplied by reference TRBV5-6 and TRBJ2-5, is DAGVTQSPTHLIKTRGQQVTLRCSPKSGHDTVSWYQQALGQGPQFIFQYYEEEERQRGNFPDRFSGHQFPNYSSELNVNALLLGDSALYLCASSLGEAGGAFYFGPGTRLLVL.

This chain uses TRBV6-1 with TRBJ2-1; TRBD2 matches 13 bases. The CDR3 loop spans 20 amino acids. J lost 2 bases, V lost 4 bases, and 14 bases had no gene match. CDR1 and CDR2 from the germline V gene are MNHNS and SASEGT. CDR3 protein: CASSGRTSGRGLGPYNEQFF. The DNA for the CDR3 is TGTGCCAGCAGTGGGCGGACTAGCGGGAGAGGATTGGGACCCTACAATGAGCAGTTCTTC.

The rearrangement links TRBV6-5 to TRBJ2-2, with TRBD1 matching 10 bases. V dropped 7 bases and J dropped 6; count of bases not matched to a gene: 8. CDR3 size: 15 residues. Germline CDR1 MNHEY, CDR2 SVGAGI. The CDR3 protein is CASTRQGASAGELFF. CDR3 DNA sequence: TGTGCCAGCACGAGACAGGGGGCCTCAGCCGGGGAGCTGTTTTTT.

The gene calls are TRBV2 and TRBJ1-5, with 10 bases identical to TRBD1. The V segment lost 5 bases and the J segment 3 bases; nucleotides outside the gene matches: 7. CDR3 length equals 16 residues. The germline gives CDR1 SNHLY, CDR2 FYNNEI. The CDR3 spells CASSYTGTGANQPQHF. The CDR3 nucleotides are TGTGCCAGCAGTTACACCGGGACAGGGGCCAATCAGCCCCAGCATTTT. The full variable domain, in which reference TRBV2 and TRBJ1-5 provide the parts outside the CDR3, is EPEVTQTPSHQVTQMGQEVILRCVPISNHLYFYWYRQILGQKVEFLVSFYNNEISEKSEIFDDQFSVERPDGSNFTLKIRSTKLEDSAMYFCASSYTGTGANQPQHFGDGTRLSIL.

This chain links TRBV6-5 with TRBJ1-1; TRBD1 agrees at 7 bases. This CDR3 has 14 amino acids. Germline loops: CDR1 MNHEY, CDR2 SVGAGI. V was clipped by 4 bases and J by 11 bases; unmatched bases: 13. For the CDR3, the DNA is TGTGCCAGCAGTTCCCCCGGCATGACAGGGACTGCTTTCTTT. Translated, it gives CASSSPGMTGTAFF.

The chain recombines TRBV9 with TRBJ2-1, with a tentative D call TRBD2 (7 bases). Germline V CDR1 and CDR2: SGDLS, YYNGEE. The CDR3 sequence is 14 residues long. Trimming took 0 bases from V and 8 from J, leaving 12 bases between them. CDR3 sequence: CASSVARGGYEQFF. The CDR3, as DNA: TGTGCCAGCAGCGTAGCTCGCGGGGGCTATGAGCAGTTCTTC.

This clone was detected only a few times. The chain carries TRBV13 and TRBJ2-7; 8 nucleotides agree with TRBD2. The CDR3 loop spans 13 amino acids. Germline CDR1 PRHDT, CDR2 FYEKMQ (reference sequence). V was pared by 5 bases and J by 11 bases, with 11 bases of the junction left unmatched. The DNA of the CDR3 is TGTGCCAGCAGCCCGCGTGAAGCGGGAGAAGAGTACTTC. It translates to CASSPREAGEEYF.

The chain uses TRBV9 and TRBJ1-4; no clear D. Germline-derived CDR1 and CDR2 are SGDLS and YYNGEE. CDR3 length equals 16 residues. The V end was cut by 0 bases, the J end by 6 bases, with 15 bases between. CDR3 sequence reads: CASSVGRITTDEKLFF. CDR3 nucleotide sequence: TGTGCCAGCAGCGTAGGCCGAATCACCACTGATGAAAAACTGTTTTTT.

The V gene is TRBV25-1, the J gene TRBJ2-4, with 8 bases lining up with TRBD1. This CDR3 contains 15 residues. Germline V gene lookup returns CDR1 MGHDK and CDR2 SYGVNS. Losses at the gene ends were 6 bases for V and 0 bases for J; bases not matched to a gene: 4. CDR3 sequence: CASSPDRGAKNIQYF. The CDR3, as DNA: TGTGCCAGCAGCCCTGACAGGGGAGCCAAAAACATTCAGTACTTC.

The CDR3 DNA follows: TGTGCCAGCAGTGAAGGAGTGCGGGGGCCCCTCGACGAGCAGTACTTC. As protein: CASSEGVRGPLDEQYF. V is TRBV2 and J is TRBJ2-5, with TRBD2 as a possible D gene (7 bases). The assigned J gene may be wrong: the sequence end matches TRBJ2-7 better. The CDR3 runs to 16 residues. Looked up from germline, CDR1 is SNHLY and CDR2 is FYNNEI.

The chain has TRBV19 and TRBJ1-1, with a tentative D call TRBD1 (6 bases). Germline V gene lookup returns CDR1 LNHDA and CDR2 SQIVND (reference sequence). V lost 3 bases and J lost 3, with 11 bases in between. The CDR3 sequence is 14 residues long. CDR3 DNA sequence: TGTGCCAGTAGTATGCAGGGGTTGGACACTGAAGCTTTCTTT. This encodes CASSMQGLDTEAFF.